This entry lists 20 T cell receptor beta chains sequenced from one sample in a study of blood T cell repertoires in COVID-19. Only in-frame clones appear in the TCRdb table, and some are missing; sequencing was by immunoSEQ multiplex PCR. The top ten clones hold roughly 9.8% of a sample with 150,000 to 200,000 clones, 80% to 90% of them seen once. Sequencing was done on a sample of peripheral blood. The receptors derive from a woman aged 60-75 years with COVID-19, enrolled during active disease.

The rearrangement joins TRBV10-3 to TRBJ2-7; perhaps TRBD2 as D (6 bases). CDR3 length equals 16 residues. V lost 0 bases and J lost 0, with 12 bases in between. CDR1 and CDR2 (germline): ENHRY, SYGVKD. The CDR3, as DNA: TGTGCCATCAGTGAGTCGAAAGCTAGCGTCTCCTACGAGCAGTACTTC. It specifies CAISESKASVSYEQYF.

As DNA, the CDR3 is TGTGCCAGCAGTGGAACGACAGGGGTAGGAAATCAGCCCCAGCATTTT. This encodes CASSGTTGVGNQPQHF. The chain joins TRBV27 to TRBJ1-5, with 8 bases that match TRBD1. This CDR3 has 16 amino acids. CDR1 and CDR2 (germline): MNHEY, SMNVEV (reference sequence). V was clipped by 5 bases and J by 4 bases; unmatched bases: 10.

The V and J genes are TRBV7-8 and TRBJ2-3; TRBD1 matches at 7 bases. The V gene end was trimmed by 5 bases and the J gene end by 3 bases; junction bases not matched to a gene: 8. CDR3 length: 15 amino acids. CDR1 and CDR2 from the germline V gene are SGHVS and FQNEAQ. The CDR3 DNA is TGTGCCAGCAGCCTCCGGGACAGTAGGACAGATACGCAGTATTTT. Translation gives CASSLRDSRTDTQYF.

J is TRBJ2-7 and V is TRBV29-1; 10 nucleotides line up with TRBD1. CDR3 length: 14 amino acids. Germline CDR1 reads SQVTM; CDR2 reads ANQGSEA. The ends lost 0 bases at V and 3 bases at J; junction bases unmatched: 2. CDR3 residues: CSVEEDRGFYEQYF. CDR3 bases: TGCAGCGTTGAAGAGGACAGGGGGTTCTACGAGCAGTACTTC.

The chain combines TRBV30 with TRBJ2-7; D is possibly TRBD2 (6 bases). Trimming took 5 bases from V and 9 from J, leaving 29 bases between them. The CDR3 has 16 amino acids. From germline, CDR1 is GTSNPN and CDR2 SVGIG (reference sequence). The CDR3 spells CAWRGFVGTPNSVQYF. Written as DNA, the CDR3 is TGTGCCTGGCGGGGGTTCGTGGGGACGCCTAACAGCGTGCAGTACTTC. The whole variable domain, filled in from reference TRBV30 and TRBJ2-7, reads SQTIHQWPATLVQPVGSPLSLECTVEGTSNPNLYWYRQAAGRGLQLLFYSVGIGQISSEVPQNLSASRPQDRQFILSSKKLLLSDSGFYLCAWRGFVGTPNSVQYFGPGTRLTVT.

The chain employs TRBV6-5 and TRBJ1-2, with D maybe TRBD1 (5 bases). Germline CDR1 reads MNHEY; CDR2 reads SVGAGI. V gave up 6 bases and J gave up 3 bases, with 14 bases separating them. The CDR3 is 14 residues long. In nucleotides, the CDR3 is TGTGCCAGCAGACCCCTGGCAGGGTACTATGGCTACACCTTC. It encodes CASRPLAGYYGYTF.

This chain links TRBV2 with TRBJ1-2, with a possible D match to TRBD1 (5 bases). Trimming removed 8 bases from V and 0 bases from J, with 19 bases in between. In germline, CDR1 is SNHLY, CDR2 FYNNEI. The length of the CDR3 is 16 residues. CDR3 region: CASEGDNEGANYGYTF. The CDR3 region has the DNA TGTGCCAGCGAAGGGGATAATGAAGGAGCTAACTATGGCTACACCTTC.

This chain uses TRBV6-5 with TRBJ2-3; D unclear. Trimming took off 4 bases at V and 4 bases at J, with 3 bases between the two ends. Looked up from germline, CDR1 is MNHEY and CDR2 is SVGAGI. This CDR3 spans 11 amino acids. In DNA, the CDR3 is TGTGCCAGCAGTTCTCCAGATACGCAGTATTTT. It encodes CASSSPDTQYF.

The chain couples TRBV15 to TRBJ2-1; D remains ambiguous. V was trimmed by 1 base and J by 9 bases, leaving 16 bases between them. Germline CDR1 is LNHNV and CDR2 is YYDKDF (reference sequence). The CDR3 has 15 residues. CDR3 sequence reads: CATSRVKSHSTEQFF. The CDR3 DNA reads TGTGCCACCAGCAGAGTTAAGTCCCACAGCACTGAGCAGTTCTTC.

The J gene is TRBJ2-3, the V gene TRBV27; no reliable D call. The V and J ends lost 2 bases and 2 bases respectively, with 8 bases between them. The CDR3 is made up of 14 amino acids. Germline loops: CDR1 MNHEY, CDR2 SMNVEV (reference sequence). In nucleotides, the CDR3 is TGTGCCAGCAGTTTAGGTATCTACACAGATACGCAGTATTTT. Its translation is CASSLGIYTDTQYF.

The V gene is TRBV6-5, the J gene TRBJ2-3, with a tentative D call TRBD2 (6 bases). Trimming took 2 bases from V and 7 from J, leaving 10 bases between them. The CDR3 has 13 amino acids. The germline V gene has CDR1 MNHEY and CDR2 SVGAGI. In DNA form, the CDR3 reads TGTGCCAGCAGTTACATCGGGGGAAATACGCAGTATTTT. It is translated as CASSYIGGNTQYF.

The rearrangement links TRBV4-3 to TRBJ1-6; D perhaps matches TRBD1 (5 bases). CDR3 length: 15 amino acids. Germline CDR1 and CDR2: LGHNA and YSLEER. V lost 0 bases and J lost 8, with 11 bases in between. The CDR3 nucleotides read TGCGCCAGCAGCCAAGATAGGCGGGGGGATTCACCCCTCCACTTT. Its protein product is CASSQDRRGDSPLHF.

This clone was recorded only once. The chain uses TRBV2 and TRBJ1-1, with D perhaps matching TRBD1 (5 bases). Trimming removed 4 bases from V and 5 bases from J, with 14 bases in between. CDR3 size: 14 residues. Germline CDR1 reads SNHLY; CDR2 reads FYNNEI. CDR3 nucleotide sequence: TGTGCCAGCAGTGCCGACAGTGCGGGGACTGAAGCTTTCTTT. Translation gives CASSADSAGTEAFF.

The gene calls are TRBV11-2 and TRBJ1-3; maybe TRBD1 (6 bases). The germline CDR1 and CDR2 sequences are SGHAT and FQNNGV. The CDR3 is 17 amino acids. Deletions cut 6 bases from V and 0 bases from J, with 18 bases between. The CDR3 DNA reads TGTGCCAGCAGTTCGACGCCCCGGGGGGCCTCTGGAAACACCATATATTTT. Its translation is CASSSTPRGASGNTIYF.

This chain uses TRBV7-9 with TRBJ1-2, with D hard to call. CDR1 and CDR2 from the germline V gene are SEHNR and FQNEAQ (reference sequence). CDR3 length: 14 amino acids. The V gene lost 2 bases and the J gene lost 2 bases, with 9 bases spanning the gap. The CDR3 protein is CASSLQAANYGYTF. CDR3 nucleotide sequence: TGTGCCAGCAGCTTACAGGCAGCCAACTATGGCTACACCTTC.

In its sample, this clone was seen once. The DNA of the CDR3 is TGTGCCAGCAGCCTGAGGGGGCTTAACGATGAAAAACTGTTTTTT. It translates to CASSLRGLNDEKLFF. The chain is built from TRBV3-1 (or the pseudogene TRBV3-2) and TRBJ1-4; TRBD1 aligns across 7 bases. The CDR3 loop spans 15 amino acids. CDR1 is LGHDT and CDR2 is YNNKEL in the germline V gene (reference sequence). Trimming cost V 4 bases and J 6 bases; bases outside gene matches: 8.

The chain is built from TRBV11-3 and TRBJ2-5; 8 nucleotides line up with TRBD2. CDR1 SGHNT and CDR2 YENEEA come from the germline V gene. V was clipped by 4 bases and J by 5 bases; unmatched bases: 9. The CDR3 extends over 15 amino acids. CDR3 in amino acids: CASSSRAGGGETQYF. DNA for the CDR3: TGTGCCAGCAGCTCGAGGGCGGGAGGCGGGGAGACCCAGTACTTC. The complete variable domain, with remaining parts taken from reference TRBV11-3 and TRBJ2-5, reads EAGVVQSPRYKIIEKKQPVAFWCNPISGHNTLYWYLQNLGQGPELLIRYENEEAVDDSQLPKDRFSAERLKGVDSTLKIQPAELGDSAVYLCASSSRAGGGETQYFGPGTRLLVL.

This clone was seen once. J is TRBJ1-2 and V is TRBV7-2, with 10 bases fitting TRBD1. Germline V gene data show CDR1 as SGHTA and CDR2 as FQGNSA. CDR3 size: 15 residues. V dropped 2 bases and J dropped 2; count of bases not matched to a gene: 2. The CDR3 DNA is TGTGCCAGCAGCTTACGACAGGGGGCGAACTATGGCTACACCTTC. Its translation: CASSLRQGANYGYTF.

This clone came up once. This chain links TRBV18 with TRBJ2-1, with D possibly TRBD2 on 5 matching bases. Trimming removed 2 bases at V and 3 bases at J, with 11 bases between. The CDR3 extends over 15 amino acids. Looked up from germline, CDR1 is KGHSH and CDR2 is LQKENI. DNA for the CDR3: TGTGCCAGCTCACCAGACGCGACTAACTACAATGAGCAGTTCTTC. This codes for CASSPDATNYNEQFF. Full variable domain (missing parts from reference TRBV18 and TRBJ2-1): NAGVMQNPRHLVRRRGQEARLRCSPMKGHSHVYWYRQLPEEGLKFMVYLQKENIIDESGMPKERFSAEFPKEGPSILRIQQVVRGDSAAYFCASSPDATNYNEQFFGPGTRLTVL.

The J gene is TRBJ1-5, the V gene TRBV6-1; D may be TRBD1 (6 bases). CDR1 and CDR2 (germline): MNHNS, SASEGT. The CDR3 has 16 residues. V was cut by 4 bases and J by 3 bases, with 16 bases left in between. This chain's CDR3 is CASSGKSGAYNQPQHF. In DNA form, the CDR3 reads TGTGCCAGCAGTGGGAAATCAGGGGCCTACAATCAGCCCCAGCATTTT.